The clone carrying this T cell receptor (beta chain) was counted at least ten times. What it binds is not known. This record belongs to a study of early T cells in non-severe SARS-CoV-2 infection. Study-level findings and limits: The VDJdb matching leaned toward anti-spike CD8 responses and overlooked private and CD4 specificities.

TCRdb passed the 5' RACE reads through MiXCR, listing each CDR3 protein once. The sample shows tens of thousands of distinct CDR3 sequences, roughly 10% of them seen only once. Unmatched junction bases numbered 22, after V lost 5 bases and J lost 4 bases. The CDR3 sequence is 19 residues long. Per germline, CDR1 MGHRA and CDR2 YSYEKL. The clonotype comes from an adult who was a healthcare worker with PCR-confirmed SARS-CoV-2 infection or an uninfected control (not recorded which). The chain has TRBV4-1 and TRBJ2-5; 7 bases agree with TRBD1. The sample was whole blood. CDR3 in amino acids: CASSNPVPYRGGSGETQYF. CDR3 DNA: TGCGCCAGCAGCAATCCGGTACCGTACAGGGGTGGTAGTGGAGAGACCCAGTACTTC.